In this sample, the clone carrying this T cell receptor (beta chain) turned up a few times. This entry belongs to a study of patients and donors after allogeneic stem cell transplantation. TCRdb fed the RT-PCR reads into MiXCR, producing one record per CDR3 protein. The repertoire has around 150,000 distinct CDR3 sequences, about 40% of them found once; the top ten carry 40% to 55%. CDR3 length: 19 residues. V trimming: 10 bases; J trimming: 0 bases; junction bases outside the gene matches: 19. This receptor was taken from a human donor who was either an allogeneic HSCT recipient or a stem cell or donor lymphocyte infusion donor (not recorded which). It is not recorded whose cells these are; they may come from a transplant donor. The chain links TRBV12-3 or TRBV12-4 to TRBJ1-5; 9 bases line up with TRBD1. The source material was blood, either unsorted or a sorted T cell fraction (not recorded which). CDR3 region: CAIWASGGQGPYSNQPQHF. The CDR3 DNA is TGTGCCATCTGGGCGAGCGGGGGACAGGGCCCTTATAGCAATCAGCCCCAGCATTTT.